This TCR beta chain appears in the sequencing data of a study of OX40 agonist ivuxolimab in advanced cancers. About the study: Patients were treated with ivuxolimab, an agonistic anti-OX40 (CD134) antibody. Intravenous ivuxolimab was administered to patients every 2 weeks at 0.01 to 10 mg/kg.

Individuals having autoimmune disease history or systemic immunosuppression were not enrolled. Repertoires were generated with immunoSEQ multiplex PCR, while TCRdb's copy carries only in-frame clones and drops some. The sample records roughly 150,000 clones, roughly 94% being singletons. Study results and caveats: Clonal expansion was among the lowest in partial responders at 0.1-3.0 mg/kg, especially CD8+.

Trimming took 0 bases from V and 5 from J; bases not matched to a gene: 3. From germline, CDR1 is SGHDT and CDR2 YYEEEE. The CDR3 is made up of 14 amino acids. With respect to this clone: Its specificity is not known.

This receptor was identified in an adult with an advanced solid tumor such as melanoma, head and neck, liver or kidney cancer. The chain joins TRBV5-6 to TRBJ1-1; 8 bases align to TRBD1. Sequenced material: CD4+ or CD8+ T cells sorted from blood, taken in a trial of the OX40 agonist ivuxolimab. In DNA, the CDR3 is TGTGCCAGCAGCTTGGGACAGGGGTCTACTGAAGCTTTCTTT. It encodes CASSLGQGSTEAFF.